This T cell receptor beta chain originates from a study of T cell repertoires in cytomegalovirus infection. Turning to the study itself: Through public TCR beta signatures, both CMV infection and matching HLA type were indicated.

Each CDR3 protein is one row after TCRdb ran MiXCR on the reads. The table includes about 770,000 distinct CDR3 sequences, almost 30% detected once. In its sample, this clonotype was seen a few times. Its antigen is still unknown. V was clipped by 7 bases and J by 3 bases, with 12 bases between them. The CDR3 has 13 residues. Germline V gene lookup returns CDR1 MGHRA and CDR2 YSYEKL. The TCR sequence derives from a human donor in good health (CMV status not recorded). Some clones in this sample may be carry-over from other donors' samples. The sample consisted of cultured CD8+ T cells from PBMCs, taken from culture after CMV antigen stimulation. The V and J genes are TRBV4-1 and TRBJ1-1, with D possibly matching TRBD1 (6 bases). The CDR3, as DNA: TGCGCCAGCATGACAGGCTCGGACACTGAAGCTTTCTTT. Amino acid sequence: CASMTGSDTEAFF.